This TCR beta chain is drawn from a study of T cell changes during pregnancy in multiple sclerosis. The CDR3 is made up of 13 amino acids. Trimming at V came to 5 bases and at J to 4 bases, leaving 3 bases not matched to a gene. The V gene's germline CDR1 is MNHEY and CDR2 SMNVEV (reference sequence). Produced via immunoSEQ multiplex PCR; TCRdb's table is partial and in-frame only. The sample contains about 44,000 clones, about nine tenths of which appear only once. The genes are TRBV27 and TRBJ2-7; 9 bases fit TRBD1. The sequencing here drew on CD4+ T cells from peripheral blood mononuclear cells, taken in the third trimester of pregnancy. The origin of this receptor is a female donor with multiple sclerosis, enrolled in a pregnancy study. The CDR3 nucleotides read TGTGCCAGCAGTACAGGGGGCCGATACGAGCAGTACTTC. Its translation is CASSTGGRYEQYF.